The rows below give T cell receptor beta chains drawn from one sample of a study of early T cells in non-severe SARS-CoV-2 infection. TCRdb analysed the 5' RACE reads with MiXCR anew, one entry per CDR3 protein. The table has over 50,000 distinct CDR3 sequences, 14% to 15% seen once. Sequencing was performed on whole blood, taken at baseline. These receptors were obtained from an adult who was a healthcare worker with PCR-confirmed SARS-CoV-2 infection or an uninfected control (not recorded which). Each CDR3 is given with its conserved first and last residue. Fields, in order: J gene, V gene, D gene, clone size, CDR3 protein, CDR3 DNA. The D gene is left open where the match is weak. Clone size is shown for a subset of rows, as once, few, many or a class of expanded clone.

TRBJ1-3	TRBV11-2	NA	few	CASSLSWSGSGNTIYF	TGTGCCAGCAGCTTAAGCTGGTCAGGCTCTGGAAACACCATATATTTT
TRBJ1-2	TRBV2	TRBD1	few	CASSLQGFNYGYTF	TGTGCCAGCAGTTTACAGGGGTTTAACTATGGCTACACCTTC
TRBJ1-1	TRBV5-1	NA	NA	CASSFTENTEAFF	TGCGCCAGCAGCTTCACGGAGAACACTGAAGCTTTCTTT
TRBJ2-3	TRBV5-4	TRBD1	NA	CASSLGQGATDTQYF	TGTGCCAGCAGCTTGGGCCAGGGGGCAACAGATACGCAGTATTTT
TRBJ2-5	TRBV13	TRBD1	few	CASSFFGTGTETQYF	TGTGCCAGCAGCTTCTTTGGGACAGGGACAGAGACCCAGTACTTC
TRBJ2-7	TRBV29-1	NA	few	CSAGSPATYEQYF	TGCAGCGCTGGGTCGCCAGCAACTTACGAGCAGTACTTC
TRBJ2-7	TRBV7-2	NA	few	CASSIPSGTLSYEQYF	TGTGCCAGCAGCATACCCTCCGGGACTCTATCCTACGAGCAGTACTTC
TRBJ1-1	TRBV28	TRBD1	few	CASSLPGGNTEAFF	TGTGCCAGCAGTTTACCAGGGGGGAACACTGAAGCTTTCTTT
TRBJ2-5	TRBV15	TRBD1	NA	CATSQGTVGETQYF	TGTGCCACCAGCCAAGGGACAGTTGGAGAGACCCAGTACTTC
TRBJ2-3	TRBV3-1	NA	NA	CASSQGRLNTQYF	TGTGCCAGCAGCCAGGGACGTTTAAATACGCAGTATTTT
TRBJ2-7	TRBV7-9	NA	NA	CASSLTGYEQYF	TGTGCCAGCAGCTTAACGGGCTACGAGCAGTACTTC
TRBJ2-7	TRBV20-1	TRBD2	NA	CSVKEAGGHQDEQYF	TGCAGTGTTAAAGAGGCGGGGGGCCATCAGGACGAGCAGTACTTC
TRBJ2-3	TRBV28	NA	NA	CASSLVVGSQYF	TGTGCCAGCAGTTTGGTGGTAGGGTCCCAGTATTTT
TRBJ2-6	TRBV4-1	NA	few	CASSQTASGANVLTF	TGCGCCAGCAGCCAAACAGCCTCTGGGGCCAACGTCCTGACTTTC
TRBJ2-1	TRBV3-1	TRBD2	few	CASSLGSGSAYNEQFF	TGTGCCAGCAGCCTAGGCAGCGGGAGTGCCTACAATGAGCAGTTCTTC
TRBJ2-5	TRBV5-1	TRBD2	many	CASSLVAGTETQYF	TGCGCCAGCAGCTTGGTAGCGGGAACAGAGACCCAGTACTTC
TRBJ2-7	TRBV29-1	TRBD2	few	CSVETSGTAYEQYF	TGCAGCGTCGAGACTAGCGGGACTGCCTACGAGCAGTACTTC
TRBJ2-2	TRBV12-3/TRBV12-4	NA	NA	CASSFSSAAGELFF	TGTGCCAGCAGTTTTTCCTCAGCGGCCGGGGAGCTTTTTTTT
TRBJ2-5	TRBV9	NA	NA	CASSVGGVQETQYF	TGTGCCAGCAGCGTAGGAGGTGTCCAGGAGACCCAGTACTTC
TRBJ2-1	TRBV7-3	NA	few	CASSKGAVFAYNEQFF	TGTGCCAGCAGCAAAGGGGCAGTTTTCGCATACAATGAGCAGTTCTTC
TRBJ2-7	TRBV10-1	NA	few	CASSFGGTMHEQYF	TGCGCCAGCAGTTTTGGGGGGACAATGCACGAGCAGTACTTC
TRBJ2-6	TRBV9	NA	NA	CASRKQGKSGANVLTF	TGTGCCAGCAGGAAGCAGGGAAAGTCTGGGGCCAACGTCCTGACTTTC
TRBJ2-3	TRBV20-1	TRBD2	NA	CSALAGASTDTQYF	TGCAGTGCTCTAGCGGGGGCTAGCACAGATACGCAGTATTTT
TRBJ2-2	TRBV27	TRBD1	few	CASSHDRVISGELFF	TGTGCCAGCAGTCACGACAGGGTGATTTCCGGGGAGCTGTTTTTT
TRBJ2-7	TRBV20-1	TRBD2	NA	CSARSGSHSYEQYF	TGCAGTGCTAGAAGCGGGAGTCATTCCTACGAGCAGTACTTC
TRBJ1-5	TRBV2	NA	few	CASSVQGMDQPQHF	TGTGCCAGCAGTGTTCAGGGGATGGATCAGCCCCAGCATTTT
TRBJ2-7	TRBV6-1	TRBD1	NA	CATFGTGGVPYEQYF	TGTGCCACCTTCGGGACAGGGGGCGTCCCCTACGAGCAGTACTTC
TRBJ2-5	TRBV5-4	TRBD1	NA	CASRRTGPEETQYF	TGTGCCAGCAGACGGACAGGGCCTGAAGAGACCCAGTACTTC
TRBJ1-4	TRBV7-9	TRBD1	many	CASSSNNRDRVEKLFF	TGTGCCAGCAGCTCGAATAACCGGGACAGGGTTGAAAAACTGTTTTTT
TRBJ1-4	TRBV10-1	TRBD1	few	CASSESAGTGVSNEKLFF	TGCGCCAGCAGTGAGTCGGCCGGGACAGGGGTCTCTAATGAAAAACTGTTTTTT
TRBJ2-1	TRBV11-2	NA	many	CASRLGRTTQRQFF	TGTGCCAGCAGATTAGGGCGGACTACCCAACGGCAGTTCTTC
TRBJ1-2	TRBV19	TRBD1	NA	CASSPWTGGNYGYTF	TGTGCCAGTAGTCCCTGGACAGGGGGCAACTATGGCTACACCTTC
TRBJ1-1	TRBV29-1	NA	few	CSVARDTEAFF	TGCAGCGTTGCCAGAGACACTGAAGCTTTCTTT
TRBJ2-3	TRBV20-1	TRBD2	few	CSAVQLAGDTDTQYF	TGCAGTGCTGTTCAACTAGCGGGGGACACAGATACGCAGTATTTT
TRBJ2-7	TRBV27	TRBD1	NA	CASSSLGQYYEQYF	TGTGCCAGCAGTTCCCTGGGACAGTACTACGAGCAGTACTTC
TRBJ1-1	TRBV20-1	TRBD1	NA	CSARGQSAEAFF	TGCAGTGCCAGGGGACAGAGTGCTGAAGCTTTCTTT
TRBJ2-2	TRBV10-3	TRBD1	NA	CAIRGQGNTGELFF	TGTGCCATCAGGGGACAGGGGAACACCGGGGAGCTGTTTTTT
TRBJ2-5	TRBV10-2	NA	many	CASSDARLVTQYF	TGCGCCAGCAGTGATGCCCGACTTGTGACCCAGTACTTC
TRBJ2-7	TRBV19	TRBD1	NA	CASSMGQRPSYEQYF	TGTGCCAGTAGTATGGGACAGCGACCCTCCTACGAGCAGTACTTC
TRBJ1-5	TRBV6-6	NA	many	CASSGTGGVSNQPQHF	TGTGCCAGCAGTGGGACTGGAGGGGTTAGCAATCAGCCCCAGCATTTT
TRBJ2-7	TRBV7-9	NA	few	CASSIPGPEQYF	TGTGCCAGCAGCATTCCAGGTCCCGAGCAGTACTTC
TRBJ2-7	TRBV4-1	NA	few	CASSQEAQYEQYF	TGCGCCAGCAGCCAAGAAGCACAGTACGAGCAGTACTTC
TRBJ1-4	TRBV7-9	NA	few	CASSLGGTVEKLFF	TGTGCCAGCAGCTTAGGGGGCACGGTTGAAAAACTGTTTTTT
TRBJ1-6	TRBV20-1	TRBD1	few	CSAERDRGGLINSPLHF	TGCAGTGCAGAACGGGACAGGGGGGGACTGATCAATTCACCCCTCCACTTT
TRBJ2-7	TRBV3-1	NA	NA	CASSPHRAPVQDF	TGTGCCAGCAGCCCCCATAGGGCACCGGTTCAGGACTTC
TRBJ2-2	TRBV3-1	NA	NA	CASSLRPGELFF	TGTGCCAGCAGCCTCCGGCCCGGGGAGCTGTTTTTT
TRBJ2-3	TRBV6-7	TRBD2	few	CASSGSLAGPFTDTQYF	TGTGCCAGCAGTGGCTCACTAGCGGGGCCCTTCACAGATACGCAGTATTTT
TRBJ1-6	TRBV2	NA	few	CARSKEGSYNSPLHF	TGTGCCAGGAGTAAGGAGGGCTCCTATAATTCACCCCTCCACTTT
TRBJ1-2	TRBV28	TRBD1	NA	CASSRTGAPKCTF	TGTGCCAGCAGTCGGACAGGTGCCCCAAAGTGCACCTTC
TRBJ1-4	TRBV2	NA	few	CASMTGYSGKLFF	TGTGCCAGCATGACAGGTTATTCTGGAAAACTGTTTTTT
TRBJ1-1	TRBV10-1	NA	NA	CASSLPGRTLATTEAFF	TGCGCCAGCAGTCTACCGGGACGGACCTTAGCGACGACTGAAGCTTTCTTT
TRBJ1-1	TRBV28	TRBD1	few	CASSISGQANTEAFF	TGTGCCAGCAGTATATCGGGACAGGCCAACACTGAAGCTTTCTTT
TRBJ2-7	TRBV18	NA	NA	CASSPTGTPYEQYF	TGTGCCAGCTCACCCACGGGAACTCCCTACGAGCAGTACTTC
TRBJ2-7	TRBV2	NA	NA	CASSEGIITYEQYF	TGTGCCAGCAGTGAGGGAATTATTACCTACGAGCAGTACTTC
TRBJ2-3	TRBV4-1	TRBD2	few	CASSQRLAGGVDTQYF	TGCGCCAGCAGCCAACGTCTAGCGGGAGGGGTAGATACGCAGTATTTT
TRBJ2-1	TRBV6-4	TRBD2	many	CASSDSLAGEVNEQFF	TGTGCCAGCAGTGACTCCCTAGCGGGAGAGGTCAATGAGCAGTTCTTC
TRBJ2-2	TRBV28	NA	NA	CASRRTFTGELFF	TGTGCCAGCCGGAGAACCTTCACCGGGGAGCTGTTTTTT